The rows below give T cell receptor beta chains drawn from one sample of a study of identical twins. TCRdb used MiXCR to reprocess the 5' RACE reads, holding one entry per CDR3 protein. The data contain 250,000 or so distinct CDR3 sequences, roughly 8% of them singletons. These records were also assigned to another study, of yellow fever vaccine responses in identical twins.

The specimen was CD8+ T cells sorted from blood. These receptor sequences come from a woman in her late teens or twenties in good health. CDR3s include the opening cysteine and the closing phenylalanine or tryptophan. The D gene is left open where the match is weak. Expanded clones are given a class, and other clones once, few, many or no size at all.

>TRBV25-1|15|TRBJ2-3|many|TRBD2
TGTGCCAGCGGGGAATCGAAGCGGGAGGTAGATACGCAGTATTTT
CASGESKREVDTQYF
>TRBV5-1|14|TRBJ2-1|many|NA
TGCGCCAGCAGCGGATGGTCAGAGGGCAATGAGCAGTTCTTC
CASSGWSEGNEQFF
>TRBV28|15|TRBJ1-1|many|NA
TGTGCCAGCAGTCTAACCCCAGGTGGTAACACTGAAGCTTTCTTT
CASSLTPGGNTEAFF
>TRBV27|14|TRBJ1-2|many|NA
TGTGCCAGCAGCCTGAGAGGAGCTAACTATGGCTACACCTTC
CASSLRGANYGYTF
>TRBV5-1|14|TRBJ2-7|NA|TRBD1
TGCGCCAGCAGCCGTTATAGGGACAGCTACGAGCAGTACTTC
CASSRYRDSYEQYF
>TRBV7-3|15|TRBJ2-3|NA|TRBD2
TGTGCCAGCAGCCAAATCGGGGGGGCCAGAGATACGCAGTATTTT
CASSQIGGARDTQYF
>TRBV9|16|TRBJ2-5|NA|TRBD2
TGTGCCAGCAGCGTCGGTTCTAGCGGGGTCCAAGAGACCCAGTACTTC
CASSVGSSGVQETQYF
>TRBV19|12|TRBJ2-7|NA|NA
TGTGCCAGTTCCGCAGGGTTCAACGAGCAGTACTTC
CASSAGFNEQYF
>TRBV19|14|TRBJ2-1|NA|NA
TGTGCCAGTAGTCACGGTAGCGCCTACAATGAGCAGTTCTTC
CASSHGSAYNEQFF
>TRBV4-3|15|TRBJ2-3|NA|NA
TGCGCCAGCAGCACCGCTAGGGACGATTGGGATACGCAGTATTTT
CASSTARDDWDTQYF
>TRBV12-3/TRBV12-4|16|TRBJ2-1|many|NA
TGTGCCAGCAGTTTAGAGGGGGGGCCATCCTACAATGAGCAGTTCTTC
CASSLEGGPSYNEQFF
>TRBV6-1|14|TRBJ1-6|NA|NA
TGTGCCAGCAGGCTTATCCAGGGGAATTCACCCCTCCACTTT
CASRLIQGNSPLHF
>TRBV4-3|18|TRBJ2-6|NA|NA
TGCGCCAGCAGCCCCCAGGGTTTACTTTTCTCTGGGGCCAACGTCCTGACTTTC
CASSPQGLLFSGANVLTF
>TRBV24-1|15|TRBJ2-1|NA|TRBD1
TGTGCCACCAGTGACACCGGGACAGGGTCCCATGAGCAGTTCTTC
CATSDTGTGSHEQFF
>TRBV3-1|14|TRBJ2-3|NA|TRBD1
TGTGCCACCAGTAGACAGGGGGCAACAGATACGCAGTATTTT
CATSRQGATDTQYF
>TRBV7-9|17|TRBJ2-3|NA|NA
TGTGCCAGCAGCTTAGCGTCCGCTAGCGTAAGCACAGATACGCAGTATTTT
CASSLASASVSTDTQYF
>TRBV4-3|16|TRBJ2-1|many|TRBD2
TGCGCCAGCAGCCAAGTTAGCGGGAGGACCACCAATGAGCAGTTCTTC
CASSQVSGRTTNEQFF
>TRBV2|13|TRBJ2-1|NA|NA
TGTGCCAGCAGTGACTGGGATTACAATGAGCAGTTCTTC
CASSDWDYNEQFF
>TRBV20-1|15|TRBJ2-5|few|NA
TGCAGTGCTAAGGGAACGGACTACCCCCAAGAGACCCAGTACTTC
CSAKGTDYPQETQYF
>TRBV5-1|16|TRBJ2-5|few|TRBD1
TGCGCCAGCAGCTTGGAAGGGGGCGGTGGCCAAGAGACCCAGTACTTC
CASSLEGGGGQETQYF
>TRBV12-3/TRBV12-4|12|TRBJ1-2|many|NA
TGTGCCAGCGCCCGGGGGGATGTTGGCTACACCTTC
CASARGDVGYTF
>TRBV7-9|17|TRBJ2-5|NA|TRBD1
TGTGCCAGCAGCCCCTCGGTAGGACAGGGCCTCCAAGAGACCCAGTACTTC
CASSPSVGQGLQETQYF
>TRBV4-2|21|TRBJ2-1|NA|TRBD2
TGTGCCAGCAGCCAGGGAGATCTGGGTATTAGCGGGAGGGAATCCTACAATGAGCAGTTCTTC
CASSQGDLGISGRESYNEQFF
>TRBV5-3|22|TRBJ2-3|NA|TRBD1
TGTGCCAGAAGCCTGAGAGACTGGGACAGGGGGGAAGGGGCTTCGATCAGAGATACGCAGTATTTT
CARSLRDWDRGEGASIRDTQYF
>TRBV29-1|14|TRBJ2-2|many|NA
TGCAGCGTCGTCGGGCCGGAGAACACCGGGGAGCTGTTTTTT
CSVVGPENTGELFF
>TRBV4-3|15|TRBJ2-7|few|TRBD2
TGCGCCAGCAGCCAAGCTAGCGGGAAATCCTACGAGCAGTACTTC
CASSQASGKSYEQYF
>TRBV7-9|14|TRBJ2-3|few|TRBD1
TGTGCCAGCAGCACCCAGACAGGGGCAGATACGCAGTATTTT
CASSTQTGADTQYF
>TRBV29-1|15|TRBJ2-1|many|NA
TGCAGCGTTGAAGGCGGAGGGGCGGAGGCCAATGAGCAGTTCTTC
CSVEGGGAEANEQFF
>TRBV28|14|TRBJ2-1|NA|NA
TGTGCCAGCAGTTTATTTTTGGGTGCCAATGAGCAGTTCTTC
CASSLFLGANEQFF
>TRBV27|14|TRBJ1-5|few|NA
TGTGCCAGCAGTTTAATAGGATTTAATCAGCCCCAGCATTTT
CASSLIGFNQPQHF
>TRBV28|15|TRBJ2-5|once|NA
TGTGCCAGCAGCCACCAGTTCAATAACCAAGAGACCCAGTACTTC
CASSHQFNNQETQYF
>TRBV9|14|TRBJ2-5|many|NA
TGTGCCAGCAGCGTAGTAGGTTCTCAAGAGACCCAGTACTTC
CASSVVGSQETQYF
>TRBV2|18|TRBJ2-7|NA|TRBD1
TGTGCCTGCAGTGATAAATCTCTCGGACAGGGGGTCTCCTACGAGCAGTACTTC
CACSDKSLGQGVSYEQYF
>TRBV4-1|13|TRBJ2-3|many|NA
TGCGCCAGCAGCCAAGTTCTCACCCAATGGCAGTATTTT
CASSQVLTQWQYF
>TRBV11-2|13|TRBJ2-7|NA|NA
TGTGCCAGCAGCTTAGTTCAGGGGCTGCCGCAGTACTTC
CASSLVQGLPQYF
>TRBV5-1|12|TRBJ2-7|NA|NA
TGCGCCAGCAGCTGGGGTAGGAACGAGCAGTACTTC
CASSWGRNEQYF
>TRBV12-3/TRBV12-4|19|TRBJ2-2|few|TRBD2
TGTGCCAGCAGTTTACCTTCTACCACTAGCGGGAGAGACACCGGGGAGCTGTTTTTT
CASSLPSTTSGRDTGELFF
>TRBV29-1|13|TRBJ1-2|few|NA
TGCAGCGTTGATGGCGACGAGGACTATGGCTACACCTTC
CSVDGDEDYGYTF
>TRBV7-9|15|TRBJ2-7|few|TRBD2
TGTGCCAGCAGCGACGGATCGACTAGCGGATACGAGCAGTACTTC
CASSDGSTSGYEQYF
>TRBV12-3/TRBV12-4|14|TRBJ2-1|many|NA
TGTGCCAGCACCGCGAGTGAGGTAATTAGTGAGCAGTTCTTC
CASTASEVISEQFF
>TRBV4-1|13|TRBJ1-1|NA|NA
TGCGCCAGCAGCCAAGATGGGGCCACTGAAGCTTTCTTT
CASSQDGATEAFF
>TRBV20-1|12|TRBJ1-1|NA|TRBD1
TGCAGTGCTAGACCGACAGGGCTGGAAGCTTTCTTT
CSARPTGLEAFF